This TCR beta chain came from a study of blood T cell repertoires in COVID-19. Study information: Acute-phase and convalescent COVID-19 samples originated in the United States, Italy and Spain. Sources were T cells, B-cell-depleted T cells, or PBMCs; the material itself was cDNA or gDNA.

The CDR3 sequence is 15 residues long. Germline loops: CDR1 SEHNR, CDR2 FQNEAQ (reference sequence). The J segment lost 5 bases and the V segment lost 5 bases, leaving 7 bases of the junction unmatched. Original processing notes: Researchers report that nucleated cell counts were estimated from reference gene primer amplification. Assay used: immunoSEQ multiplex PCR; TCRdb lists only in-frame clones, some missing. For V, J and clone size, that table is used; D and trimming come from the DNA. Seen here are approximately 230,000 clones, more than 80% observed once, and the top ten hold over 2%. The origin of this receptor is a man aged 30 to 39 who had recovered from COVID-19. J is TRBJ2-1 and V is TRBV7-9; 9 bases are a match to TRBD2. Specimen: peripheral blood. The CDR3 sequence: CASSPAGGWNNEQFF. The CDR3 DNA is TGTGCCAGCAGCCCGGCGGGAGGGTGGAACAATGAGCAGTTCTTC.